Given below is one TCR beta chain in context. Antigen: not known. The data were taken from a study of cytomegalovirus exposure and HLA in healthy donors. The study, taken as a whole, reports: It was confirmed in vitro that a few of the CMV-associated chains were specific for CMV antigens.

The primer mix had 60 Vbeta and 13 Jbeta primers. Only in-frame clones appear in the TCRdb table, and some are missing; sequencing was by immunoSEQ multiplex PCR. The sample has about 150,000 clones; 65% to 80% are singletons. In germline, CDR1 is SGDLS, CDR2 YYNGEE. The CDR3 has 15 residues. Trimming took 1 base from V and 4 from J; bases not matched to a gene: 5. The source of this sequence is a middle-aged man in good health and CMV-seropositive. The chain combines TRBV9 with TRBJ2-3; 8 nucleotides match TRBD2. Sequences were obtained from PBMCs. CDR3 DNA: TGTGCCAGCAGCGTACTAGCGGGCGGTGCAGATACGCAGTATTTT. This encodes CASSVLAGGADTQYF.